The 29 T cell receptor beta chains in this list originate from one sample, sequenced in a study of blood T cell repertoires in COVID-19. Generated by immunoSEQ multiplex PCR, the TCRdb table keeps only in-frame clones and is missing some. The sample holds about 300,000 clones, around nine tenths seen once. What was sequenced was peripheral blood. These receptors were collected from a woman aged 30 to 39 with COVID-19, enrolled during active disease.

This clone has only a few counts. The rearrangement joins TRBV2 to TRBJ1-5, with D possibly being TRBD1 (5 bases). V dropped 11 bases and J dropped 0 bases, with 17 bases sitting between them. Germline CDR1 and CDR2: SNHLY and FYNNEI. The CDR3 consists of 15 residues. CDR3 in amino acids: CAANGGADSNQPQHF. The CDR3 region has the DNA TGTGCCGCAAACGGCGGGGCTGATAGCAATCAGCCCCAGCATTTT.

The chain combines TRBV29-1 with TRBJ2-1; TRBD2 agrees at 9 bases. Unmatched junction bases numbered 9, after V lost 6 bases and J lost 0 bases. CDR1 is SQVTM and CDR2 is ANQGSEA in the germline V gene. The length of the CDR3 is 16 residues. The chain's CDR3 is CSVFSLAGISYNEQFF. The CDR3 nucleotides read TGCAGCGTATTTAGTCTAGCGGGGATCTCCTACAATGAGCAGTTCTTC.

This rearrangement joins TRBV6-1 to TRBJ1-1, with a possible D match to TRBD1 (6 bases). V lost 1 base, J lost 9 bases, and 15 bases lay in between. From germline, CDR1 is MNHNS and CDR2 SASEGT. This CDR3 is built from 14 residues. CDR3 nucleotide sequence: TGTGCCAGCAGTGAAGAGGGGGGGGCGGCGCAAGCTTTCTTT. Protein sequence: CASSEEGGAAQAFF.

The chain couples TRBV28 to TRBJ2-7, with D possibly matching TRBD1 (6 bases). Trimming removed 5 bases at V and 6 bases at J, with 20 bases between. This CDR3 spans 15 amino acids. Per germline, CDR1 MDHEN and CDR2 SYDVKM. In DNA, the CDR3 is TGTGCCAGCAGTGGACCGGGACGGGGACACCCCGAGCAGTACTTC. It yields the protein CASSGPGRGHPEQYF.

This clone has just a few counts. The chain carries TRBV4-2 and TRBJ1-1; the D gene is possibly TRBD1 (5 bases). The CDR3 runs to 15 residues. The germline V and J ends were trimmed by 2 bases and 4 bases, with 14 bases remaining between them. Germline loops: CDR1 LGHNA, CDR2 YNFKEQ. The CDR3, as DNA: TGTGCCAGCAGCCAACTCCTGGCGGGGGGCACTGAAGCTTTCTTT. It yields the protein CASSQLLAGGTEAFF.

The chain combines TRBV5-6 with TRBJ2-5; 9 bases line up with TRBD2. There are 16 residues in the CDR3. Germline V lookup: CDR1 SGHDT, CDR2 YYEEEE. V trimming: 4 bases; J trimming: 5 bases; junction bases outside the gene matches: 12. CDR3 protein: CASSRRSSGGGETQYF. The CDR3 DNA reads as TGTGCCAGCAGCCGGAGGAGTAGCGGGGGAGGCGAGACCCAGTACTTC.

The gene calls are TRBV7-9 and TRBJ2-2; TRBD1 aligns across 7 bases. The V gene end was trimmed by 1 base and the J gene end by 4 bases; junction bases not matched to a gene: 15. The CDR3 runs 19 residues. CDR1 and CDR2 from the germline V gene are SEHNR and FQNEAQ (reference sequence). DNA of the CDR3: TGTGCCAGCAGCTTAGAACTCAGTAGGCACAGGGGCATCACCGGGGAGCTGTTTTTT. As protein: CASSLELSRHRGITGELFF.

This CDR3 is CASSPFQGQGPNYGYTF. The DNA of the CDR3 is TGTGCCAGCAGTCCCTTTCAGGGACAGGGCCCTAACTATGGCTACACCTTC. The V and J genes are TRBV2 and TRBJ1-2, with 9 bases matching TRBD1. V lost 5 bases and J lost 0; bases outside the gene matches: 10. CDR1 and CDR2 from the germline V gene are SNHLY and FYNNEI. The CDR3 has 17 residues.

J is TRBJ2-5 and V is TRBV19; 10 bases are shared with TRBD2. This CDR3 comprises 14 residues. The V gene's germline CDR1 is LNHDA and CDR2 SQIVND (reference sequence). Trimming took 1 base from V and 5 from J; bases not matched to a gene: 1. CDR3 sequence reads: CASSIVAGGETQYF. The CDR3 nucleotides are TGTGCCAGTAGTATAGTAGCGGGGGGTGAGACCCAGTACTTC.

This chain connects TRBV4-1 to TRBJ1-4, with D perhaps matching TRBD1 (6 bases). CDR1 is MGHRA, CDR2 YSYEKL, per germline. V gave up 0 bases and J gave up 7 bases, with 12 bases separating them. This CDR3 region has 15 residues. CDR3 sequence: CASSQEVTGGEKLFF. The CDR3 DNA reads as TGCGCCAGCAGCCAAGAGGTGACAGGTGGTGAAAAACTGTTTTTT.

The V and J genes are TRBV28 and TRBJ1-5; 10 positions match TRBD1. The V gene end was trimmed by 3 bases and the J gene end by 7 bases; junction bases not matched to a gene: 6. Germline CDR1 and CDR2: MDHEN and SYDVKM. The CDR3 contains 15 residues. The CDR3 region has the DNA TGTGCCAGCAGTTTCTCGACAGGGGGCTTACAGCCCCAGCATTTT. It is translated as CASSFSTGGLQPQHF.

The chain couples TRBV2 to TRBJ1-5; 10 bases agree with TRBD1. The CDR3 consists of 14 residues. Germline CDR1 reads SNHLY; CDR2 reads FYNNEI. With V trimmed by 6 bases and J by 11 bases, 10 bases remained unmatched. The CDR3 here is CASSPRQGARTQHF. CDR3 in DNA: TGTGCCAGCAGCCCCAGACAGGGGGCAAGGACCCAGCATTTT.

CDR3 nucleotide sequence: TGTGCCAGTACCGATCAGGGGGGCGAGGGCTACACCTTC. Its protein is CASTDQGGEGYTF. The rearrangement uses TRBV19 and TRBJ1-2; 7 positions agree with TRBD1. The ends lost 7 bases at V and 8 bases at J; junction bases unmatched: 10. Germline-derived CDR1 and CDR2 are LNHDA and SQIVND (reference sequence). The length of the CDR3 is 13 residues.

This clone was seen only once. This chain joins TRBV7-9 and TRBJ1-2; D is ambiguous. The CDR3 covers 14 residues. In germline, CDR1 is SEHNR, CDR2 FQNEAQ (reference sequence). V lost 4 bases to trimming and J lost 0 bases, with 9 bases between them. The CDR3 region has the DNA TGTGCCAGCAGCTCCGTGGCCTCTAACTATGGCTACACCTTC. Translating it yields CASSSVASNYGYTF.

This chain connects TRBV7-8 to TRBJ2-7, with a tentative D call TRBD1 (5 bases). The V gene lost 6 bases and the J gene lost 5 bases, with 14 bases spanning the gap. The CDR3 is 13 amino acids. CDR1 and CDR2 (germline): SGHVS, FQNEAQ. CDR3 DNA: TGTGCCAGCAGACAACAGGCTGGGCACGAGCAGTACTTC. This translates into CASRQQAGHEQYF.

This sequence joins TRBV5-6 and TRBJ1-1; D remains unclear. This CDR3 is built from 13 residues. Trimming cost V 0 bases and J 6 bases, with 9 bases left between them. Germline CDR1 reads SGHDT; CDR2 reads YYEEEE. CDR3 coding DNA: TGTGCCAGCAGCTTGGTGGGAGCACCTGAAGCTTTCTTT. It yields the protein CASSLVGAPEAFF.

Details on this clone: The sample holds other DNA sequences that translate to the same CDR3. The rearrangement joins TRBV7-2 to TRBJ1-5; D not certain. Germline V gene lookup returns CDR1 SGHTA and CDR2 FQGNSA. This CDR3 is built from 13 residues. V lost 1 base, J lost 5 bases, and 6 bases lay in between. Here the CDR3 reads CASSLEQDQPQHF. The CDR3 region has the DNA TGTGCCAGCAGCTTAGAGCAAGATCAGCCCCAGCATTTT.

The J gene is TRBJ2-5, the V gene TRBV6-5; 8 bases fit TRBD1. The CDR3 extends over 13 amino acids. J was trimmed by 3 bases and V by 6 bases; bases with no gene match: 3. CDR1 and CDR2 (germline): MNHEY, SVGAGI. CDR3 region: CASRPDREETQYF. CDR3 nucleotides: TGTGCCAGCAGACCGGACAGGGAAGAGACCCAGTACTTC.

The V and J genes are TRBV21-1 and TRBJ2-2; TRBD1, the table's D call, was not compared with the DNA. TRBV21-1 is deemed a pseudogene. CDR3 length: 15 amino acids. The CDR3 DNA follows: TGTGCCAGCAGCCCTCGGGACAGGGCCATCGGGGAGCTGTTTTTT. This encodes CASSPRDRAIGELFF.

The V gene is TRBV9, the J gene TRBJ2-3; maybe TRBD1 (6 bases). The CDR3 is made up of 15 amino acids. Trimming cost V 4 bases and J 4 bases, with 16 bases left between them. In germline, CDR1 is SGDLS, CDR2 YYNGEE. CDR3 DNA sequence: TGTGCCAGCAGCCCTACTGGGGGCGGCTCAGATACGCAGTATTTT. This encodes CASSPTGGGSDTQYF.

The chain joins TRBV6-1 to TRBJ1-2; D uncertain. V lost 4 bases to trimming and J lost 8 bases, with 5 bases between them. This CDR3 has 10 amino acids. The V gene's germline CDR1 is MNHNS and CDR2 SASEGT. The CDR3 sequence is CASSAAGYTF. The CDR3 DNA reads as TGTGCCAGCAGTGCTGCGGGCTACACCTTC.

This clone appeared a single time. The chain uses TRBV7-9 and TRBJ2-3; possibly TRBD1 for D (6 bases). Trimming shortened V by 5 bases and J by 0 bases, and 12 bases separated the two germline ends. The CDR3 loop spans 15 amino acids. CDR1 and CDR2 (germline): SEHNR, FQNEAQ (reference sequence). Written as DNA, the CDR3 is TGTGCCAGCAGCCCACAGGGTACTAGCACAGATACGCAGTATTTT. Its translation is CASSPQGTSTDTQYF.

This chain connects TRBV7-9 to TRBJ2-2, with TRBD2 as a possible D gene (5 bases). CDR1 and CDR2 from the germline V gene are SEHNR and FQNEAQ (reference sequence). The CDR3 runs 13 residues. Trimming left V 6 bases short and J 6 bases short, with 11 bases between. DNA for the CDR3: TGTGCCAGCAGTCGGGATTACGCCGGGGAGCTGTTTTTT. It codes for CASSRDYAGELFF.

The rearrangement joins TRBV11-2 to TRBJ1-6, with D perhaps TRBD1 (6 bases). Trimming took 9 bases from V and 1 from J, leaving 13 bases between them. This CDR3 spans 15 amino acids. Germline CDR1 and CDR2: SGHAT and FQNNGV. The CDR3 DNA is TGTGCCAGTCAGGGGTATTGGTCCTATAATTCACCCCTCCACTTT. Its translation: CASQGYWSYNSPLHF. The variable domain in full, with the rest retrieved from reference TRBV11-2 and TRBJ1-6, is EAGVAQSPRYKIIEKRQSVAFWCNPISGHATLYWYQQILGQGPKLLIQFQNNGVVDDSQLPKDRFSAERLKGVDSTLKIQPAKLEDSAVYLCASQGYWSYNSPLHFGNGTRLTVT.

The rearrangement uses TRBV6-6 and TRBJ1-5; 9 positions match TRBD1. The CDR3 length is 14 residues. V shed 6 bases and J 4 bases; nucleotides not matched to a gene: 4. Germline V gene sequence: CDR1 MNHNY, CDR2 SVGAGI (reference sequence). As DNA, the CDR3 is TGTGCCAGCAGATGGGGACAGGGTAATCAGCCCCAGCATTTT. Residues: CASRWGQGNQPQHF.

The chain has TRBV7-9 and TRBJ1-5; D may be TRBD1 (5 bases). CDR3 length: 12 residues. CDR1 SEHNR and CDR2 FQNEAQ come from the germline V gene (reference sequence). The ends were cut back, 6 bases at V and 3 bases at J, with 6 bases in the middle. The CDR3 DNA follows: TGTGCCAGCAGACAGGACAATCAGCCCCAGCATTTT. Its protein is CASRQDNQPQHF.

CDR3: CASSSGMEETQYF. In nucleotides, the CDR3 is TGTGCCAGCAGTTCAGGGATGGAAGAGACCCAGTACTTC. The chain couples TRBV2 to TRBJ2-5; possible D gene TRBD1, 5 bases. V was clipped by 5 bases and J by 3 bases, with 10 bases between them. Germline V gives CDR1 SNHLY, CDR2 FYNNEI. This CDR3 has 13 residues.

The CDR3, as DNA: TGTGCCAGTAGTATCGATGGACAGGGACGAAATCAGCCCCAGCATTTT. Amino acids: CASSIDGQGRNQPQHF. This chain connects TRBV19 to TRBJ1-5, with 8 bases aligning to TRBD1. Germline lookup yields CDR1 LNHDA and CDR2 SQIVND (reference sequence). Losses at the gene ends were 3 bases for V and 4 bases for J; bases not matched to a gene: 8. This CDR3 is built from 16 residues.

This chain uses TRBV5-1 with TRBJ2-5; weak D call: TRBD1 (6 bases). V was pared by 0 bases and J by 2 bases, with 14 bases between. This CDR3 contains 16 residues. CDR1 SGHRS and CDR2 YFSETQ come from the germline V gene. The CDR3 loop reads CASSLEGVGRQETQYF. The CDR3 bases are TGCGCCAGCAGCTTGGAGGGGGTAGGAAGGCAAGAGACCCAGTACTTC.